One sample yielded the 20 T cell receptor beta chains listed below, sequenced in a study of blood T cell repertoires in COVID-19. Produced via immunoSEQ multiplex PCR; TCRdb's table is partial and in-frame only. The sample shows 200,000 to 250,000 clones, approximately 80% of them seen only once. The sample consisted of peripheral blood. All receptors derive from a man aged 50 to 59 with active or convalescent COVID-19.

This clone appeared a few times. The chain recombines TRBV2 with TRBJ1-3, with D uncertain. V was pared by 0 bases and J by 5 bases, with 5 bases between. Germline CDR1 reads SNHLY; CDR2 reads FYNNEI. The CDR3 sequence is 13 residues long. The CDR3 region is CASSEAARNTIYF. In DNA, the CDR3 is TGTGCCAGCAGTGAAGCAGCAAGAAACACCATATATTTT.

In its sample, this clone was seen a few times. The chain combines TRBV7-9 with TRBJ1-4, with 7 bases matching TRBD1. The CDR3 is made up of 16 amino acids. The ends lost 5 bases at V and 3 bases at J; junction bases unmatched: 9. From germline, CDR1 is SEHNR and CDR2 FQNEAQ (reference sequence). In DNA form, the CDR3 reads TGTGCCAGCAGCCGCGGTACAGGGGAGGCTAATGAAAAACTGTTTTTT. Translating it yields CASSRGTGEANEKLFF.

This chain joins TRBV2 and TRBJ2-5; perhaps TRBD2 as D (7 bases). V shed 11 bases and J shed 7 bases, with 17 bases lying between them. The CDR3 sequence is 12 residues long. The germline CDR1 and CDR2 sequences are SNHLY and FYNNEI. This CDR3 is CAGGGVGATQYF. Here the CDR3 DNA reads TGTGCCGGCGGGGGAGTGGGGGCGACCCAGTACTTC.

The J gene is TRBJ2-7, the V gene TRBV11-2, with D tentatively TRBD1 (6 bases). From germline, CDR1 is SGHAT and CDR2 FQNNGV. Trimming cost V 0 bases and J 7 bases, with 13 bases left between them. This CDR3 comprises 14 residues. The CDR3 region has the DNA TGTGCCAGCAGCTTAGATCCAGGGGCTGGGGAGCAGTACGTC. Residues: CASSLDPGAGEQYV.

The V call is TRBV3-1 (or the pseudogene TRBV3-2), the J call TRBJ2-5; the match to TRBD1 covers 7 bases. This CDR3 comprises 14 residues. The J segment lost 3 bases and the V segment lost 1 base, leaving 2 bases of the junction unmatched. Germline V lookup: CDR1 LGHDT, CDR2 YNNKEL (reference sequence). The CDR3 DNA follows: TGTGCCAGCAGCCAAGGGGGGACAGAAGAGACCCAGTACTTC. The encoded protein is CASSQGGTEETQYF.

The V and J genes are TRBV5-1 and TRBJ1-2; possibly TRBD1 for D (6 bases). The CDR3 spans 13 residues. Trimming cost V 0 bases and J 4 bases, with 7 bases left between them. Looked up from germline, CDR1 is SGHRS and CDR2 is YFSETQ. Here the CDR3 reads CASSLGTVYGYTF. The CDR3 DNA follows: TGCGCCAGCAGCTTGGGGACAGTCTATGGCTACACCTTC.

This clone was seen just once. The V call is TRBV19, the J call TRBJ1-4; D is unclear. The CDR3 runs 18 residues. CDR1 LNHDA and CDR2 SQIVND come from the germline V gene (reference sequence). Trimming took 9 bases from V and 0 from J, leaving 23 bases between them. The CDR3 region has the DNA TGTGCCAGCTTAAGGAAGCCGGGGATCCCCTCAACTAATGAAAAACTGTTTTTT. It specifies CASLRKPGIPSTNEKLFF. Drawing the rest from reference TRBV19 and TRBJ1-4, the complete variable domain is DGGITQSPKYLFRKEGQNVTLSCEQNLNHDAMYWYRQDPGQGLRLIYYSQIVNDFQKGDIAEGYSVSREKKESFPLTVTSAQKNPTAFYLCASLRKPGIPSTNEKLFFGSGTQLSVL.

V gene TRBV5-1 combines with J gene TRBJ1-6; D perhaps matches TRBD1 (5 bases). Germline CDR1 and CDR2: SGHRS and YFSETQ. This CDR3 region has 17 residues. Trimming cost V 4 bases and J 0 bases, with 14 bases left between them. CDR3 residues: CASSAGPQSSYNSPLHF. CDR3 DNA sequence: TGCGCCAGCAGCGCGGGACCCCAGAGCTCCTATAATTCACCCCTCCACTTT. Drawing the rest from reference TRBV5-1 and TRBJ1-6, the complete variable domain is KAGVTQTPRYLIKTRGQQVTLSCSPISGHRSVSWYQQTPGQGLQFLFEYFSETQRNKGNFPGRFSGRQFSNSRSEMNVSTLELGDSALYLCASSAGPQSSYNSPLHFGNGTRLTVT.

The rearrangement joins TRBV7-6 to TRBJ1-6, with 8 bases lining up with TRBD1. Germline CDR1 and CDR2: SGHVS and FNYEAQ. V dropped 2 bases and J dropped 7; count of bases not matched to a gene: 4. The CDR3 loop spans 15 amino acids. The CDR3 sequence is CASSLTGTGNSPLHF. In nucleotides, the CDR3 is TGTGCCAGCAGCTTAACCGGGACAGGCAATTCACCCCTCCACTTT.

The rearrangement uses TRBV3-1 (or the pseudogene TRBV3-2) and TRBJ2-7; the D is unclear. This CDR3 comprises 15 residues. The germline V gene has CDR1 LGHDT and CDR2 YNNKEL (reference sequence). V was pared by 4 bases and J by 3 bases, with 16 bases between. DNA of the CDR3: TGTGCCAGCAGCCCCGGTATATCCCCACTCTACGAGCAGTACTTC. Protein sequence: CASSPGISPLYEQYF.

The rearrangement uses TRBV5-6 and TRBJ2-1, with TRBD2 identical over 9 bases. V gave up 6 bases and J gave up 8 bases; unmatched junction bases: 6. The CDR3 covers 13 residues. Germline loops: CDR1 SGHDT, CDR2 YYEEEE. The CDR3 DNA reads TGTGCCAGCACCCTCCGACTAGCGGATGAGCAGTTCTTC. This gives the protein CASTLRLADEQFF.

The rearrangement links TRBV28 to TRBJ1-2; D ambiguous. From germline, CDR1 is MDHEN and CDR2 SYDVKM. The CDR3 consists of 13 residues. The V end was cut by 8 bases, the J end by 0 bases, with 10 bases between. The CDR3 DNA is TGTGCCAGCTCCTCGGGTGCTAACTATGGCTACACCTTC. Residues: CASSSGANYGYTF.

DNA of the CDR3: TGTGCCAGCAGCGTTGCGGCGTACACCGGGGAGCTGTTTTTT. Protein product: CASSVAAYTGELFF. The chain is built from TRBV9 and TRBJ2-2; no definite D call. Looked up from germline, CDR1 is SGDLS and CDR2 is YYNGEE. This CDR3 comprises 14 residues. V was clipped by 2 bases and J by 3 bases, with 8 bases between them.

The genes are TRBV7-6 and TRBJ1-3; unclear D gene. Germline V CDR1 and CDR2: SGHVS, FNYEAQ. This CDR3 is built from 15 residues. Trimming left V 4 bases short and J 0 bases short, with 10 bases between. The CDR3 spells CASSSGLGSGNTIYF. The CDR3 DNA follows: TGTGCCAGCAGCTCGGGTCTCGGCTCTGGAAACACCATATATTTT.

The chain combines TRBV23-1 with TRBJ1-5; weak D call: TRBD1 (5 bases). TRBV23-1 is flagged as an ORF with uncertain function. Deletions cut 5 bases from V and 0 bases from J, with 23 bases between. The CDR3 length is 19 residues. The CDR3 is CASSAGMSGQYYSNQPQHF. The CDR3 DNA follows: TGCGCCAGCAGTGCGGGAATGTCGGGGCAGTACTATAGCAATCAGCCCCAGCATTTT.

The chain employs TRBV7-2 and TRBJ2-7; no clear D gene. The CDR3 runs to 13 residues. V was trimmed by 1 base and J by 2 bases, leaving 6 bases between them. Germline assignment: CDR1 SGHTA and CDR2 FQGNSA. DNA of the CDR3: TGTGCCAGCAGCTTAGGAGGAACCTACGAGCAGTACGTC. Translating it yields CASSLGGTYEQYV.

V is TRBV18 and J is TRBJ1-1; perhaps TRBD1 as D (5 bases). The CDR3 consists of 17 residues. The germline V gene encodes CDR1 KGHSH and CDR2 LQKENI. Trimming shortened V by 6 bases and J by 1 base, and 21 bases separated the two germline ends. Here the CDR3 DNA reads TGTGCCAGCTCGCCGGGAGGGGATTACTGGGGGAACACTGAAGCTTTCTTT. Translating gives CASSPGGDYWGNTEAFF.

This chain uses TRBV18 with TRBJ2-7; 11 bases align to TRBD1. This CDR3 spans 13 amino acids. Germline V lookup: CDR1 KGHSH, CDR2 LQKENI. Trimming cost V 6 bases and J 5 bases; bases outside gene matches: 3. The CDR3 DNA reads TGTGCCAGCTCGGGGGACAGGGGGAACGAGCAGTACGTC. This codes for CASSGDRGNEQYV.

Here the CDR3 reads CASSQDRGWTGTGELFF. The CDR3, as DNA: TGCGCCAGCAGCCAAGATAGGGGGTGGACGGGCACCGGGGAGCTGTTTTTT. V usage is TRBV4-3 and J usage is TRBJ2-2; perhaps TRBD1 as D (6 bases). V lost 0 bases and J lost 4, with 15 bases in between. This CDR3 has 17 amino acids. CDR1 and CDR2 from the germline V gene are LGHNA and YSLEER.

This chain joins TRBV5-6 and TRBJ2-6; D unclear. The CDR3 runs to 13 residues. Trimming took 1 base from V and 9 from J, leaving 8 bases between them. Germline V gives CDR1 SGHDT, CDR2 YYEEEE. CDR3 residues: CASSLWHHNVLTF. CDR3 bases: TGTGCCAGCAGCTTGTGGCATCACAACGTCCTGACTTTC.